The sequence of this T cell receptor beta chain was determined in a study of graft-versus-host responses after intestinal transplantation. On this clone itself: Its antigen is not known.

The repertoire was sequenced with immunoSEQ multiplex PCR; TCRdb's copy has only in-frame clones and lacks some. The sample consists of roughly 75,000 clones, roughly 89% of them appearing once. The CDR3 spans 12 residues. Germline V CDR1 and CDR2: MNHNS, SASEGT. V was trimmed by 8 bases and J by 3 bases, leaving 11 bases between them. The source is a human donor who received an intestinal transplant. The chain couples TRBV6-1 to TRBJ2-7; a possible D gene is TRBD1 (6 bases). The sample here was unstimulated CD4+ T cells sorted from spleen or lymph node cells, taken before intestinal transplant. CDR3 coding DNA: TGTGCCAGCCTAAGACAGGTCTACGAGCAGTACTTC. Amino acids: CASLRQVYEQYF.